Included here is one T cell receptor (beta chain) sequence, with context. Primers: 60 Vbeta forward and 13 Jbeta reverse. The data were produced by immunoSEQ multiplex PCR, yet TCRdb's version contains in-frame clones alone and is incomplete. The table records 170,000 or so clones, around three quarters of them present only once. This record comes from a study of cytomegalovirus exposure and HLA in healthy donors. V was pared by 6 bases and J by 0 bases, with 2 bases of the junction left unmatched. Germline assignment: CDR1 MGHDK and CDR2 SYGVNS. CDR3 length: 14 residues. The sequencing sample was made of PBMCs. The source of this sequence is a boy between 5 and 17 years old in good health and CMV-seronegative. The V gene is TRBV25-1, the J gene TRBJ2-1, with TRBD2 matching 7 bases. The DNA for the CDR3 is TGTGCCAGCAGCTCTAGCGGCTCCTACAATGAGCAGTTCTTC. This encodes CASSSSGSYNEQFF.